One and the same sample provided the 32 T cell receptor beta chains below, sequenced in a study of CD8 T cells in Susac syndrome. The authors reverse transcribed roughly 0.5 to 1 ug RNA with random hexamers. One entry per CDR3 protein, called by TCRdb with MiXCR from the immunoSEQ multiplex PCR reads. The table shows some 220,000 distinct CDR3 sequences, with nearly 97% occurring only once. What was sequenced was CD4+ T cells from PBMCs. Receptors originate from a human donor with multiple sclerosis.

This rearrangement joins TRBV12-3 or TRBV12-4 to TRBJ1-1; D remains unclear. Trimming removed 3 bases from V and 0 bases from J, with 11 bases in between. The CDR3 consists of 15 residues. Here the CDR3 reads CASSFRRELNTEAFF. The CDR3 DNA reads TGTGCCAGCAGTTTTCGGAGGGAATTGAACACTGAAGCTTTCTTT.

The table lists this clonotype with a count of one. The chain joins TRBV9 to TRBJ1-1; TRBD1 might be the D (6 bases). Germline-derived CDR1 and CDR2 are SGDLS and YYNGEE. Trimming stripped 5 bases from V and 1 base from J, with 15 bases between. This CDR3 has 15 amino acids. CDR3 in DNA: TGTGCCAGCAGGTCTTTGGGGACACCGAACACTGAAGCTTTCTTT. It translates to CASRSLGTPNTEAFF.

The CDR3 sequence is CASSLVSREQFF. CDR3 coding DNA: TGCGCCAGCAGCTTGGTAAGCAGGGAGCAGTTCTTC. The V and J genes are TRBV5-1 and TRBJ2-1; no clear D. This CDR3 spans 12 amino acids. CDR1 and CDR2 (germline): SGHRS, YFSETQ. V lost 0 bases and J lost 10, with 8 bases in between.

The chain uses TRBV27 and TRBJ1-1; 7 nucleotides agree with TRBD1. The CDR3 has 14 residues. CDR1 MNHEY and CDR2 SMNVEV come from the germline V gene (reference sequence). V shed 3 bases and J 0 bases; nucleotides not matched to a gene: 1. This chain's CDR3 is CASSFQGVNTEAFF. DNA of the CDR3: TGTGCCAGCAGTTTTCAGGGGGTGAACACTGAAGCTTTCTTT.

The V and J genes are TRBV29-1 and TRBJ2-7; D unresolved. The germline V gene encodes CDR1 SQVTM and CDR2 ANQGSEA. This CDR3 has 12 residues. Trimming stripped 5 bases from V and 2 bases from J, with 10 bases between. The CDR3 DNA is TGCAGCGTTTCGGTGGATACCTACGAGCAGTACTTC. It yields the protein CSVSVDTYEQYF.

This chain uses TRBV20-1 with TRBJ1-2, with 12 bases lining up with TRBD1. The CDR3 consists of 19 residues. CDR1 DFQATT and CDR2 SNEGSKA come from the germline V gene (reference sequence). Trimming at V came to 3 bases and at J to 0 bases, leaving 14 bases not matched to a gene. CDR3 nucleotides: TGCAGTGCTAGGGCCCCCCGGGGGACAGGGGGCCCTCCTAACTATGGCTACACCTTC. Encoded protein: CSARAPRGTGGPPNYGYTF.

V usage is TRBV7-2 and J usage is TRBJ1-1; D unclear. Germline loops: CDR1 SGHTA, CDR2 FQGNSA. There are 13 residues in the CDR3. The V end was cut by 1 base, the J end by 4 bases, with 7 bases between. CDR3: CASSLVGVTEAFF. The CDR3 DNA reads TGTGCCAGCAGCTTAGTCGGGGTCACTGAAGCTTTCTTT.

The chain joins TRBV5-1 to TRBJ2-1, with no clear D. Trimming cost V 0 bases and J 0 bases, with 13 bases left between them. The germline V gene encodes CDR1 SGHRS and CDR2 YFSETQ. This CDR3 comprises 17 residues. The CDR3 sequence is CASSLVTGVSSYNEQFF. Written as DNA, the CDR3 is TGCGCCAGCAGCTTGGTTACGGGCGTAAGCTCCTACAATGAGCAGTTCTTC.

V is TRBV15 and J is TRBJ2-3, with D possibly matching TRBD2 (6 bases). The CDR3 runs to 13 residues. The germline V gene has CDR1 LNHNV and CDR2 YYDKDF (reference sequence). Trimming cost V 6 bases and J 6 bases, with 13 bases left between them. The CDR3: CATRGGSGDTQYF. As DNA, the CDR3 is TGTGCCACCAGGGGAGGTTCAGGGGATACGCAGTATTTT.

This clonotype showed up just a few times. The chain is built from TRBV20-1 and TRBJ1-2; the D is unclear. From germline, CDR1 is DFQATT and CDR2 SNEGSKA (reference sequence). V was trimmed by 2 bases and J by 2 bases, leaving 6 bases between them. This CDR3 region has 12 residues. The DNA for the CDR3 is TGCAGTGCTAGACCCGTAAACTATGGCTACACCTTC. Its translation: CSARPVNYGYTF.

The rearrangement uses TRBV2 and TRBJ2-1; tentative D call: TRBD2 (6 bases). V lost 3 bases and J lost 9, with 15 bases in between. The CDR3 runs to 14 residues. CDR1 and CDR2 from the germline V gene are SNHLY and FYNNEI. This chain's CDR3 is CASSDRPSVTEQFF. Written as DNA, the CDR3 is TGTGCCAGCAGTGATCGGCCTAGCGTCACTGAGCAGTTCTTC. The variable domain in full, with the rest retrieved from reference TRBV2 and TRBJ2-1, is EPEVTQTPSHQVTQMGQEVILRCVPISNHLYFYWYRQILGQKVEFLVSFYNNEISEKSEIFDDQFSVERPDGSNFTLKIRSTKLEDSAMYFCASSDRPSVTEQFFGPGTRLTVL.

The chain is built from TRBV12-3 or TRBV12-4 and TRBJ2-3; 9 nucleotides line up with TRBD1. This CDR3 contains 15 residues. V lost 5 bases and J lost 0; bases outside the gene matches: 3. CDR3 loop: CASSRTGVSTDTQYF. The CDR3 region has the DNA TGTGCCAGCAGTCGGACAGGGGTTAGCACAGATACGCAGTATTTT.

V usage is TRBV28 and J usage is TRBJ2-3; TRBD2 matches 7 bases. V lost 5 bases, J lost 6 bases, and 14 bases stayed unmatched. CDR1 is MDHEN, CDR2 SYDVKM, per germline. The CDR3 has 16 amino acids. The CDR3 DNA reads as TGTGCCAGCAGTCTCCCGTGGCTGGGAGGGTTGGATACGCAGTATTTT. Its translation is CASSLPWLGGLDTQYF. The full variable domain, with the rest looked up from reference TRBV28 and TRBJ2-3, is DVKVTQSSRYLVKRTGEKVFLECVQDMDHENMFWYRQDPGLGLRLIYFSYDVKMKEKGDIPEGYSVSREKKERFSLILESASTNQTSMYLCASSLPWLGGLDTQYFGPGTRLTVL.

This sequence joins TRBV19 and TRBJ2-6; 7 bases line up with TRBD1. Germline CDR1 LNHDA, CDR2 SQIVND (reference sequence). This CDR3 is built from 16 residues. Unmatched junction bases numbered 3, after V lost 1 base and J lost 3 bases. The CDR3 bases are TGTGCCAGTAGTATAGCAGCAGGGGGTGGGGCCAACGTCCTGACTTTC. It specifies CASSIAAGGGANVLTF.

V gene TRBV30 combines with J gene TRBJ1-1, with 8 bases that match TRBD1. Per germline, CDR1 GTSNPN and CDR2 SVGIG (reference sequence). The CDR3 is 15 residues long. The trim removed 0 bases at V and 4 bases at J, leaving 7 bases unmatched. CDR3 nucleotide sequence: TGTGCCTGGAGTGTAAGGTCTACAGGGGGCACTGAAGCTTTCTTT. It codes for CAWSVRSTGGTEAFF.

This chain links TRBV28 with TRBJ2-3; 7 bases map to TRBD2. Germline CDR1 and CDR2: MDHEN and SYDVKM. Losses at the gene ends were 5 bases for V and 1 base for J; bases not matched to a gene: 6. The CDR3 runs 15 residues. The CDR3 DNA is TGTGCCAGCAGTGTCCCGCTAGCGGGCACAGATACGCAGTATTTT. It yields the protein CASSVPLAGTDTQYF.

This rearrangement joins TRBV6-5 to TRBJ1-2; D call uncertain. V was clipped by 6 bases and J by 8 bases, with 16 bases between them. The CDR3 length is 13 residues. The germline V gene encodes CDR1 MNHEY and CDR2 SVGAGI. CDR3 sequence reads: CASRVTRAYGYTF. The CDR3 DNA is TGTGCCAGCAGGGTGACGCGAGCCTACGGCTACACCTTC.

The CDR3 protein is CASSNLSGETQYF. The CDR3, as DNA: TGTGCCAGCTCAAATCTTAGCGGGGAGACCCAGTACTTC. V gene TRBV18 combines with J gene TRBJ2-5, with 7 positions matching TRBD2. From germline, CDR1 is KGHSH and CDR2 LQKENI. This CDR3 contains 13 residues. Unmatched junction bases numbered 5, after V lost 5 bases and J lost 5 bases.

The V and J genes are TRBV29-1 and TRBJ2-7, with a weak D call TRBD2 (6 bases). In germline, CDR1 is SQVTM, CDR2 ANQGSEA. This CDR3 has 16 residues. Between the trimmed V and J ends, which lost 3 bases and 3 bases, there was a span of 21 bases. Here the CDR3 reads CSVDSGLGRRRYEQYF. The CDR3 DNA sequence: TGCAGCGTTGATTCTGGTTTGGGGAGGAGGCGCTACGAGCAGTACTTC.

The CDR3 here is CASSLPTPGQGSGANVLTF. CDR3 DNA sequence: TGTGCCAGCAGCTTGCCTACTCCGGGACAGGGGTCTGGGGCCAACGTCCTGACTTTC. The chain couples TRBV5-4 to TRBJ2-6, with TRBD1 identical over 10 bases. Trimming removed 1 base from V and 1 base from J; junction bases left unmatched: 8. This CDR3 comprises 19 residues. Germline V CDR1 and CDR2: SGHNT, YYREEE (reference sequence).

This chain joins TRBV6-5 and TRBJ2-1; no firm D call. The CDR3 length is 15 residues. Germline CDR1 MNHEY, CDR2 SVGAGI. With 3 bases removed from V and 0 bases from J, the gap between germline ends came to 9 bases. The CDR3, as DNA: TGTGCCAGCAGTTATCCGAGAGGCTCCTACAATGAGCAGTTCTTC. Translating gives CASSYPRGSYNEQFF.

The chain is built from TRBV30 and TRBJ2-1; 7 bases align to TRBD2. The CDR3 consists of 13 residues. The germline V gene encodes CDR1 GTSNPN and CDR2 SVGIG (reference sequence). With V trimmed by 3 bases and J by 6 bases, 5 bases remained unmatched. The CDR3 region is CAWSQAGFNEQFF. CDR3 DNA sequence: TGTGCCTGGAGCCAAGCGGGGTTCAATGAGCAGTTCTTC.

V usage is TRBV20-1 and J usage is TRBJ2-5, with TRBD2 matching 8 bases. V trimming: 0 bases; J trimming: 1 base; junction bases outside the gene matches: 7. CDR1 and CDR2 from the germline V gene are DFQATT and SNEGSKA (reference sequence). CDR3 size: 16 residues. CDR3 DNA sequence: TGCAGTGCTAGAGATCATACTAGCGGAAGCCAAGAGACCCAGTACTTC. Protein product: CSARDHTSGSQETQYF.

This clonotype was seen just once. The chain couples TRBV19 to TRBJ2-4; the D is unclear. Trimming stripped 2 bases from V and 0 bases from J, with 8 bases between. The germline gives CDR1 LNHDA, CDR2 SQIVND (reference sequence). The CDR3 runs 15 residues. This chain's CDR3 is CASSIFSGAKNIQYF. DNA for the CDR3: TGTGCCAGTAGTATATTTTCAGGAGCCAAAAACATTCAGTACTTC.

The chain combines TRBV20-1 with TRBJ2-1, with 12 positions matching TRBD2. The ends lost 6 bases at V and 7 bases at J; junction bases unmatched: 16. The CDR3 contains 17 residues. Germline V gene lookup returns CDR1 DFQATT and CDR2 SNEGSKA (reference sequence). CDR3 protein: CSAAPQLLAGGVNEQFF. In DNA form, the CDR3 reads TGCAGTGCCGCGCCGCAGCTCCTAGCGGGAGGGGTAAATGAGCAGTTCTTC.

This chain uses TRBV29-1 with TRBJ2-7; the match to TRBD2 covers 9 bases. With 2 bases clipped from V and 1 base from J, the junction kept 6 bases outside the gene matches. The CDR3 has 15 amino acids. Germline V lookup: CDR1 SQVTM, CDR2 ANQGSEA. CDR3 coding DNA: TGCAGCGTTGAATTTTACAGCGGGGGGTCCTACGAGCAGTACTTC. Protein product: CSVEFYSGGSYEQYF.

The CDR3 loop reads CAWTADGTQYF. CDR3 coding DNA: TGTGCCTGGACTGCCGATGGGACCCAGTACTTC. The V and J genes are TRBV30 and TRBJ2-5; no clear D. The CDR3 extends over 11 amino acids. V was cut by 4 bases and J by 7 bases, with 10 bases left in between. Germline V lookup: CDR1 GTSNPN, CDR2 SVGIG (reference sequence).

The V gene is TRBV29-1, the J gene TRBJ2-7; D gene ambiguous. Trimming removed 6 bases at V and 6 bases at J, with 12 bases between. Germline V gene data show CDR1 as SQVTM and CDR2 as ANQGSEA. The CDR3 totals 11 residues. The CDR3 region is CSVHESFEQYF. In DNA form, the CDR3 reads TGCAGCGTCCACGAGTCGTTCGAGCAGTACTTC.

This clonotype was detected once. The rearrangement uses TRBV28 and TRBJ2-7; 8 positions match TRBD2. Germline values: CDR1 MDHEN, CDR2 SYDVKM. The CDR3 length is 14 residues. After removal of 5 bases from V and 3 bases from J, the junction contained 6 bases not matched to a gene. The CDR3 loop is CASSLPGGDYEQYF. Written as DNA, the CDR3 is TGTGCCAGCAGTCTCCCGGGGGGGGACTACGAGCAGTACTTC.

This chain links TRBV15 with TRBJ2-7; D is uncertain. With 1 base removed from V and 2 bases from J, the gap between germline ends came to 6 bases. The CDR3 is 13 residues long. CDR1 and CDR2 (germline): LNHNV, YYDKDF (reference sequence). The CDR3 sequence: CATSRGATYEQYF. In DNA, the CDR3 is TGTGCCACCAGCAGAGGTGCAACCTACGAGCAGTACTTC.

This chain uses TRBV7-9 with TRBJ2-4; 10 nucleotides line up with TRBD1. This CDR3 spans 15 amino acids. V lost 4 bases, J lost 6 bases, and 6 bases stayed unmatched. Germline V gene lookup returns CDR1 SEHNR and CDR2 FQNEAQ (reference sequence). The CDR3 region has the DNA TGTGCCAGCAGCTCCATGACAGGGGGCAGAAACATTCAGTACTTC. It encodes CASSSMTGGRNIQYF.

The chain combines TRBV14 with TRBJ2-7; D gene unclear. Germline V gene sequence: CDR1 SGHDN, CDR2 FVKESK. Trimming took 2 bases from V and 1 from J, leaving 6 bases between them. The CDR3 is 13 residues long. The CDR3 nucleotides read TGTGCCAGCAGCCAATTTTTGTCCTACGAGCAGTACTTC. This encodes CASSQFLSYEQYF.